A selection of T cell receptor beta chains follows, all from one sample in a study of technical replicates of blood from a few donors. The assay was immunoSEQ multiplex PCR, and TCRdb's table has in-frame clones only and misses some. The sample includes 55,000 to 60,000 clones, just under 95% of them seen just once. Sequencing was carried out using PBMCs. Source of these receptors: a human donor in good health. Some clones in this sample may be carry-over from other donors' samples. Each CDR3 is given with its conserved first and last residue. Each record gives: J gene, V gene, CDR3 protein.

j_gene: TRBJ2-2
v_gene: TRBV9
CDR3aa: CASKAGDRGNTGELFF

j_gene: TRBJ2-3
v_gene: TRBV4-3
CDR3aa: CASSQGTGGPGADTQYF

j_gene: TRBJ1-6
v_gene: TRBV25-1
CDR3aa: CASSESAFGNSPLHF

j_gene: TRBJ1-2
v_gene: TRBV18
CDR3aa: CASSPTGNYGYTF

j_gene: TRBJ2-5
v_gene: TRBV5-8
CDR3aa: CASSLEGRAQYF

j_gene: TRBJ2-2
v_gene: TRBV2
CDR3aa: CASRDTYTGELFF

j_gene: TRBJ2-3
v_gene: TRBV18
CDR3aa: CASSPGQGETDTQYF

j_gene: TRBJ1-4
v_gene: TRBV6-5
CDR3aa: CASRDRGTNEKLFF

j_gene: TRBJ1-1
v_gene: TRBV4-1
CDR3aa: CASRMGQGLTMNTEAFF

j_gene: TRBJ2-1
v_gene: TRBV9
CDR3aa: CASSAGLAGVREQFF

j_gene: TRBJ1-2
v_gene: TRBV25-1
CDR3aa: CASSDPTWTGGGYGYTF

j_gene: TRBJ1-4
v_gene: TRBV21-1
CDR3aa: CASSKVVEGGELFF

j_gene: TRBJ2-7
v_gene: TRBV6-6
CDR3aa: CASSYSLAGGYEQYF

j_gene: TRBJ2-2
v_gene: TRBV7-3
CDR3aa: CASSSGQRPNTGELFF

j_gene: TRBJ2-1
v_gene: TRBV7-3
CDR3aa: CASSLRRVGFGLAGSNEQFF

j_gene: TRBJ2-5
v_gene: TRBV25-1
CDR3aa: CASSPNRGGAQETQYF

j_gene: TRBJ1-3
v_gene: TRBV4-3
CDR3aa: CASSRGQGSNGNTIYF

j_gene: TRBJ1-1
v_gene: TRBV7-8
CDR3aa: CASSPSGPTEAFF

j_gene: TRBJ1-2
v_gene: TRBV6-5
CDR3aa: CASSPGTGGGYGYTF

j_gene: TRBJ2-3
v_gene: TRBV4-2
CDR3aa: CASSQANRGSGDTQYF

j_gene: TRBJ2-2
v_gene: TRBV6-5
CDR3aa: CASSQTIVRTGELFF

j_gene: TRBJ2-7
v_gene: TRBV11-2
CDR3aa: CASSPLGRGGYEQYF

j_gene: TRBJ1-2
v_gene: TRBV4-1
CDR3aa: CASSHAGGYTF

j_gene: TRBJ2-1
v_gene: TRBV5-1
CDR3aa: CASSLMIETYNEQFF

j_gene: TRBJ2-5
v_gene: TRBV29-1
CDR3aa: CSVVGTGEETQYF

j_gene: TRBJ1-2
v_gene: TRBV5-1
CDR3aa: CASSLLGQGANGYTF

j_gene: TRBJ1-1
v_gene: TRBV20-1
CDR3aa: CSVGRGTEAFF

j_gene: TRBJ1-5
v_gene: TRBV7-2
CDR3aa: CASSLALRDQPQHF

j_gene: TRBJ1-5
v_gene: TRBV7-2
CDR3aa: CASSLAGTGGAGNQPQHF

j_gene: TRBJ2-1
v_gene: TRBV5-1
CDR3aa: CASKRGGQSEQFF

j_gene: TRBJ2-3
v_gene: TRBV11-1
CDR3aa: CASSLWVGGDTQYF

j_gene: TRBJ2-3
v_gene: TRBV6-1
CDR3aa: CASSEAGQGARSTQYF

j_gene: TRBJ2-2
v_gene: TRBV29-1
CDR3aa: CSVKTGMRTGELFF

j_gene: TRBJ1-1
v_gene: TRBV9
CDR3aa: CASSAGSGMQRSNTEAFF

j_gene: TRBJ2-6
v_gene: TRBV7-2
CDR3aa: CASSVLLPGANVLTF

j_gene: TRBJ1-1
v_gene: TRBV4-2
CDR3aa: CASSQGGEVNTEAFF

j_gene: TRBJ2-1
v_gene: TRBV7-7
CDR3aa: CASSDGAGGMEQFF

j_gene: TRBJ2-3
v_gene: TRBV5-1
CDR3aa: CASSLAGTSTDTQYF

j_gene: TRBJ2-3
v_gene: TRBV4-1
CDR3aa: CASSRSRRELVDTQYF

j_gene: TRBJ2-5
v_gene: TRBV7-9
CDR3aa: CASSPLAGSGETQYF

j_gene: TRBJ1-2
v_gene: TRBV4-3
CDR3aa: CASSQDGDRGYGGYTF

j_gene: TRBJ1-2
v_gene: TRBV9
CDR3aa: CASTRGDSTPNYGYTF

j_gene: TRBJ2-3
v_gene: TRBV7-3
CDR3aa: CASSFSGGLSGTQYF

j_gene: TRBJ2-7
v_gene: TRBV7-6
CDR3aa: CASTRGRGDGVYEQYF

j_gene: TRBJ1-1
v_gene: TRBV6-1
CDR3aa: CASSQSGGRTEAFF

j_gene: TRBJ1-4
v_gene: TRBV5-1
CDR3aa: CASSLVWGLGEKLFF

j_gene: TRBJ2-5
v_gene: TRBV28
CDR3aa: CASSPASRGQETQYF

j_gene: TRBJ2-1
v_gene: TRBV6-4
CDR3aa: CASSPGRSGVGQFF

j_gene: TRBJ1-1
v_gene: TRBV23-1
CDR3aa: CASSRGEDTEAFF

j_gene: TRBJ2-7
v_gene: TRBV7-2
CDR3aa: CASSSRQGAHEQYF

j_gene: TRBJ2-2
v_gene: TRBV7-2
CDR3aa: CASSPRLAGTTLGELFF

j_gene: TRBJ1-1
v_gene: TRBV7-6
CDR3aa: CASSTQENTEAFF

j_gene: TRBJ2-7
v_gene: TRBV11-2
CDR3aa: CASSSIAGGPYEQYF

j_gene: TRBJ2-2
v_gene: TRBV19
CDR3aa: CASSIIEGNTGELFF

j_gene: TRBJ2-7
v_gene: TRBV6-1
CDR3aa: CASSDSFYSYEQYF

j_gene: TRBJ2-2
v_gene: TRBV30
CDR3aa: CAWGGLAGAMNTGELFF

j_gene: TRBJ2-3
v_gene: TRBV7-2
CDR3aa: CATRPPGDTQYF

j_gene: TRBJ1-5
v_gene: TRBV7-2
CDR3aa: CASSLTPGQGRFSNQPQHF

j_gene: TRBJ1-2
v_gene: TRBV29-1
CDR3aa: CSTYRQGFHYGYTF

j_gene: TRBJ2-3
v_gene: TRBV27
CDR3aa: CASSLFRGTDTQYF